This T cell receptor (beta chain) came from a study of T cells after posttransplantation cyclophosphamide. Busulfan-fludarabine conditioning, marrow transplant, and cyclophosphamide on days +3 and +4 were administered. Generated by immunoSEQ multiplex PCR, the TCRdb table keeps only in-frame clones and is missing some. The sample yields under 25,000 clones, without any singletons. This clone was seen repeatedly, ten times or more. The CDR3 loop spans 14 amino acids. Germline CDR1 and CDR2: LNHNV and YYDKDF (reference sequence). The V segment lost 6 bases and the J segment 3 bases; nucleotides outside the gene matches: 4.

This clonotype originated in a male patient in his late teens or twenties who received an allogeneic stem cell transplant from a related donor, was CMV-positive, and had no GVHD. Some T cells may originate from the graft donor. The chain recombines TRBV15 with TRBJ2-7; 11 positions match TRBD1. The sequencing here drew on PBMCs, taken after allogeneic stem cell transplant with posttransplant cyclophosphamide. CDR3 in amino acids: CATSSGQGVYEQYF. CDR3 sequence (DNA): TGTGCCACCAGTTCGGGACAGGGGGTCTACGAGCAGTACTTC.